The rows below give T cell receptor beta chains drawn from one sample of a study of shared clonotypes between healthy human individuals. Clones were read by immunoSEQ multiplex PCR, and TCRdb kept only the in-frame ones, dropping some. The repertoire holds 1,400,000 or so clones, with less than 99% as singletons. Input material: naive CD4+ T cells sorted from blood. The receptors here all came from a man under 40 in good health. Both conserved end residues are part of each CDR3. The order of the fields is clone size, D gene, V gene, J gene, CDR3 protein, CDR3 DNA. D genes are given only for firm matches. Clone size appears in some rows only: once, few, many, or a class for an expanded clone.

size: once; D: -; V: TRBV5-1; J: TRBJ2-7; CDR3: CASSSDYEQYF; DNA: TGCGCCAGCAGCTCCGACTACGAGCAGTACTTC
size: -; D: -; V: TRBV11-2; J: TRBJ2-1; CDR3: CASSLVGGGNEQFF; DNA: TGTGCCAGCAGCTTAGTGGGGGGCGGGAATGAGCAGTTCTTC
size: -; D: TRBD2; V: TRBV28; J: TRBJ2-1; CDR3: CATGGTGLAGVPSSYNEQFF; DNA: TGTGCCACCGGGGGAACGGGACTAGCGGGAGTCCCGAGCTCCTACAATGAGCAGTTCTTC
size: -; D: -; V: TRBV18; J: TRBJ1-1; CDR3: CASSRGSRDTEAFF; DNA: TGTGCCAGCTCACGGGGATCGCGTGACACTGAAGCTTTCTTT
size: -; D: -; V: TRBV5-1; J: TRBJ2-3; CDR3: CASSLHTDTQYF; DNA: TGCGCCAGCAGCCTCCATACAGATACGCAGTATTTT
size: -; D: TRBD2; V: TRBV5-6; J: TRBJ2-1; CDR3: CASIGGTAYNEQFF; DNA: TGTGCCAGCATCGGGGGGACGGCCTACAATGAGCAGTTCTTC
size: -; D: -; V: TRBV4-3; J: TRBJ2-1; CDR3: CASSLRAYNEQFF; DNA: TGCGCCAGCAGCTTAAGGGCATACAATGAGCAGTTCTTC
size: -; D: TRBD1; V: TRBV6-5; J: TRBJ2-7; CDR3: CATLPTGTLGEQYF; DNA: TGTGCCACCTTGCCGACAGGGACCCTTGGCGAGCAGTACTTC
size: once; D: TRBD2; V: TRBV5-4; J: TRBJ2-3; CDR3: CASRADLAGGRSTDTQYF; DNA: TGTGCCAGCAGGGCGGACCTAGCGGGAGGACGGAGCACAGATACGCAGTATTTT
size: -; D: TRBD2; V: TRBV6-6; J: TRBJ2-2; CDR3: CASSRTSGRNTGELFF; DNA: TGTGCCAGCAGTCGGACTAGCGGGAGGAACACCGGGGAGCTGTTTTTT
size: once; D: -; V: TRBV18; J: TRBJ1-5; CDR3: CASSPFTKGQPQHF; DNA: TGTGCCAGCTCACCATTCACGAAGGGTCAGCCCCAGCATTTT
size: -; D: -; V: TRBV6-4; J: TRBJ1-5; CDR3: CASYYIPGNSNQPQHF; DNA: TGTGCCAGCTATTACATACCAGGGAATAGCAATCAGCCCCAGCATTTT
size: -; D: TRBD2; V: TRBV28; J: TRBJ2-2; CDR3: CASSSPGLEPGELFF; DNA: TGTGCCAGCAGTTCCCCCGGACTAGAGCCCGGGGAGCTGTTTTTT
size: -; D: -; V: TRBV2; J: TRBJ2-7; CDR3: CASTVAGGGKLYEQYF; DNA: TGTGCCAGCACGGTGGCTGGGGGCGGGAAGCTCTACGAGCAGTACTTC
size: -; D: TRBD1; V: TRBV6-5; J: TRBJ2-7; CDR3: CASTPRTGRHNEQYF; DNA: TGTGCCAGCACCCCAAGGACAGGCCGACACAACGAGCAGTACTTC
size: -; D: -; V: TRBV28; J: TRBJ1-5; CDR3: CASSPAGEGSQPQHF; DNA: TGTGCCAGCAGTCCCGCGGGGGAGGGCAGTCAGCCCCAGCATTTT
size: -; D: -; V: TRBV7-2; J: TRBJ2-1; CDR3: CASSSKGPYNEQFF; DNA: TGTGCCAGCAGCTCTAAGGGTCCCTACAATGAGCAGTTCTTC
size: -; D: TRBD1; V: TRBV25-1; J: TRBJ2-5; CDR3: CASSEYGTGQETQYF; DNA: TGTGCCAGCAGTGAATACGGGACAGGACAAGAGACCCAGTACTTC
size: -; D: -; V: TRBV7-9; J: TRBJ2-7; CDR3: CASSLDRDSFYEQYF; DNA: TGTGCCAGCAGCTTAGACAGGGACTCCTTCTACGAGCAGTACTTC
size: -; D: TRBD2; V: TRBV19; J: TRBJ2-1; CDR3: CASSLRLAGVGGYNEQFF; DNA: TGTGCCAGTAGTCTTCGACTAGCGGGAGTGGGGGGATACAATGAGCAGTTCTTC
size: -; D: -; V: TRBV18; J: TRBJ1-3; CDR3: CASSPGASGNTIYF; DNA: TGTGCCAGCTCACCGGGGGCCAGCGGAAACACCATATATTTT
size: -; D: -; V: TRBV19; J: TRBJ2-7; CDR3: CASSSSTGYEQYF; DNA: TGTGCCAGTAGTTCGTCGACAGGCTACGAGCAGTACTTC
size: -; D: TRBD1; V: TRBV11-2; J: TRBJ2-3; CDR3: CASSEDRGTTQYF; DNA: TGTGCCAGCAGCGAAGACAGGGGGACAACGCAGTATTTT
size: -; D: -; V: TRBV1; J: TRBJ2-2; CDR3: CTSSQPLAREDTGELFF; DNA: TGCACCAGCAGCCAACCTCTAGCGCGGGAGGACACCGGGGAGCTGTTTTTT
size: -; D: TRBD1; V: TRBV7-9; J: TRBJ1-1; CDR3: CASSQRTGVETEAFF; DNA: TGTGCCAGCAGCCAAAGGACAGGGGTAGAGACTGAAGCTTTCTTT
size: -; D: TRBD2; V: TRBV6-9; J: TRBJ2-5; CDR3: CATSCGREGNGKTQYF; DNA: TGTGCCACATCCTGTGGGCGGGAGGGGAATGGGAAGACCCAGTACTTC
size: -; D: TRBD1; V: TRBV18; J: TRBJ2-6; CDR3: CASSPLRGDRGPGANVLTF; DNA: TGTGCCAGCTCACCATTAAGGGGTGACAGGGGGCCTGGGGCCAACGTCCTGACTTTC
size: -; D: TRBD2; V: TRBV9; J: TRBJ2-3; CDR3: CASSVGGGLGTQYF; DNA: TGTGCCAGCAGCGTAGGAGGGGGACTAGGTACGCAGTATTTT
size: -; D: -; V: TRBV5-1; J: TRBJ1-4; CDR3: CASSSGLNEKLFF; DNA: TGCGCCAGCAGCTCCGGGTTAAATGAAAAACTGTTTTTT
size: -; D: -; V: TRBV28; J: TRBJ1-1; CDR3: CASVIGNTEAFF; DNA: TGTGCCAGCGTTATCGGAAACACTGAAGCTTTCTTT
size: -; D: TRBD1; V: TRBV28; J: TRBJ1-1; CDR3: CASAGTENTEAFF; DNA: TGTGCCAGTGCCGGGACAGAGAACACTGAAGCTTTCTTT
size: once; D: -; V: TRBV10-3; J: TRBJ1-2; CDR3: CAIWAGIDYGYTF; DNA: TGTGCCATCTGGGCAGGGATTGACTATGGCTACACCTTC
size: once; D: -; V: TRBV30; J: TRBJ1-5; CDR3: CAWSGAVGQPQHF; DNA: TGTGCCTGGAGTGGGGCAGTAGGACAGCCCCAGCATTTT
size: -; D: TRBD2; V: TRBV7-2; J: TRBJ2-5; CDR3: CASSDSGTSGIETQYF; DNA: TGTGCCAGCAGCGACTCCGGGACTAGCGGGATAGAGACCCAGTACTTC
size: -; D: -; V: TRBV5-1; J: TRBJ2-7; CDR3: CASSSDGTTPHEQYF; DNA: TGCGCCAGCAGCTCGGATGGGACAACGCCCCACGAGCAGTACTTC
size: -; D: TRBD2; V: TRBV7-3; J: TRBJ2-1; CDR3: CASSLIGREDGEQFF; DNA: TGTGCCAGCAGCTTAATCGGGCGGGAGGACGGTGAGCAGTTCTTC
size: -; D: -; V: TRBV7-9; J: TRBJ2-1; CDR3: CASSLTDIYNEQFF; DNA: TGTGCCAGCAGCTTAACAGACATCTACAATGAGCAGTTCTTC
size: -; D: TRBD1; V: TRBV18; J: TRBJ1-5; CDR3: CASSPRTGWDQPQHF; DNA: TGTGCCAGCTCACCCCGGACAGGATGGGATCAGCCCCAGCATTTT
size: -; D: TRBD2; V: TRBV7-2; J: TRBJ2-7; CDR3: CASSLGVRGSSYEQYF; DNA: TGTGCCAGCAGCTTAGGCGTGCGGGGGAGCTCCTACGAGCAGTACTTC
size: -; D: -; V: TRBV19; J: TRBJ1-1; CDR3: CASTNAPGPPGTEAFF; DNA: TGTGCCAGTACAAACGCACCAGGGCCCCCCGGGACTGAAGCTTTCTTT
size: -; D: -; V: TRBV5-1; J: TRBJ2-3; CDR3: CASSLGRQSTDTQYF; DNA: TGCGCCAGCAGCTTGGGTCGACAAAGCACAGATACGCAGTATTTT
size: -; D: TRBD2; V: TRBV11-2; J: TRBJ2-7; CDR3: CASSPRTSGYSYEQYF; DNA: TGTGCCAGCAGCCCGCGGACTAGCGGGTACTCCTACGAGCAGTACTTC